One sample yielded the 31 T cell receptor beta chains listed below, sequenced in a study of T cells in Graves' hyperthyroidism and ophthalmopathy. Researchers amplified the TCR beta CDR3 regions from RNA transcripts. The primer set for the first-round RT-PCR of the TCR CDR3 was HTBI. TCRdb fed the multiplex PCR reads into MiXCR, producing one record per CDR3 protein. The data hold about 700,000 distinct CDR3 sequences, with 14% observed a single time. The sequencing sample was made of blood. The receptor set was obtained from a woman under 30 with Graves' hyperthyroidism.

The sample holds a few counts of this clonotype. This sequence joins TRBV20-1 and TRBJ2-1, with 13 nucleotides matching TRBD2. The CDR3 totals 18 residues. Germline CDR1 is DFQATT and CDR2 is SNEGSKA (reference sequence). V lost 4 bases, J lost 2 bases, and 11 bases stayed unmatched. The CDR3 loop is CSAIGLAGALPAYNEQFF. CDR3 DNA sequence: TGCAGTGCTATTGGACTAGCGGGAGCGCTCCCCGCCTACAATGAGCAGTTCTTC.

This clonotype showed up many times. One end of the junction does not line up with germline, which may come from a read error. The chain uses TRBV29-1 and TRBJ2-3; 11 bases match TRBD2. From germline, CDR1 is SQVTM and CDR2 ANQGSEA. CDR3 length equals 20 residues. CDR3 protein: CPSWERGDGTSGVNTDTQYF. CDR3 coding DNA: TGTCCGTCCTGGGAAAGGGGTGATGGGACTAGCGGAGTGAACACAGATACGCAGTATTTT.

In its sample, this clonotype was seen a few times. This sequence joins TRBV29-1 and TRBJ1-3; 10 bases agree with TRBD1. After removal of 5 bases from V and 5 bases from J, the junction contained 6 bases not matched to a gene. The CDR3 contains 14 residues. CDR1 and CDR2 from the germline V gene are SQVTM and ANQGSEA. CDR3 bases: TGCAGCGTTTCGGACAGGGGGTTTCGAAACACCATATATTTT. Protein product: CSVSDRGFRNTIYF.

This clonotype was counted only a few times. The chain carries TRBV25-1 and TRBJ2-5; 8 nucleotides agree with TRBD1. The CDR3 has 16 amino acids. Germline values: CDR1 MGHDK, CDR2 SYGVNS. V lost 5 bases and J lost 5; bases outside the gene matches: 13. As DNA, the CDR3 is TGTGCCAGCAGTTATAACCTCGGGACAGGATCGGAGACCCAGTACTTC. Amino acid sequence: CASSYNLGTGSETQYF.

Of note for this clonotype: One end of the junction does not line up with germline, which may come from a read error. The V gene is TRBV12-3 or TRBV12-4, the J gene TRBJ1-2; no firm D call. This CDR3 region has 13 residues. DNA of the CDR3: TGTGCCAGCAGTTTAAGCGGGCCCCCCGTGATCGCCTTC. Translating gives CASSLSGPPVIAF.

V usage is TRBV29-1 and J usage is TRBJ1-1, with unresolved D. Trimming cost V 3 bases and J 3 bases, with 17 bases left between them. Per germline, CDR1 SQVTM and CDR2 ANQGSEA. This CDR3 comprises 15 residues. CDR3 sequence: CSVDSAGVKHTEAFF. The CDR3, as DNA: TGCAGCGTTGACTCAGCGGGAGTTAAGCACACTGAAGCTTTCTTT.

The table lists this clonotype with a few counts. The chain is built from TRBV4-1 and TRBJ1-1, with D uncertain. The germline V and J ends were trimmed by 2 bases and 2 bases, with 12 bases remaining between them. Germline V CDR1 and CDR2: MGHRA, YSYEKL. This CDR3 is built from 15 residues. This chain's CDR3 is CASSQISQSNTEAFF. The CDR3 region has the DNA TGCGCCAGCAGCCAAATTTCACAATCAAACACTGAAGCTTTCTTT.

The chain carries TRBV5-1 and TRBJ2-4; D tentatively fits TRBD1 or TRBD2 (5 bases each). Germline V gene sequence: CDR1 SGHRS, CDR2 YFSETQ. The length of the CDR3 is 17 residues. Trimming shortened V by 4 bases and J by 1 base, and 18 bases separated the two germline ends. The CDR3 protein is CASSRAGAGIAKNIQYF. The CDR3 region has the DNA TGCGCCAGCAGCCGCGCCGGGGCGGGCATTGCCAAAAACATTCAGTACTTC.

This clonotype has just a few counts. In DNA, the CDR3 is TGCAGTGCCTTAGAATTTAATGAGCAGTTCTTC. Its protein product is CSALEFNEQFF. The gene calls are TRBV20-1 and TRBJ2-1; D unclear. Germline assignment: CDR1 DFQATT and CDR2 SNEGSKA (reference sequence). The CDR3 is 11 residues long. V shed 6 bases and J shed 7 bases, with 10 bases lying between them.

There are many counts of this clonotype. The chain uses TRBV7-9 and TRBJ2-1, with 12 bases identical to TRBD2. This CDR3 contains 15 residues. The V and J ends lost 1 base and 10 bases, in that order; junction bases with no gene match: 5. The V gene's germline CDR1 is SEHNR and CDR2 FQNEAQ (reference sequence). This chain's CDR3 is CASSLGLAGGEEQFF. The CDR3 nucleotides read TGTGCCAGCAGCTTAGGGCTAGCGGGAGGGGAGGAGCAGTTCTTC.

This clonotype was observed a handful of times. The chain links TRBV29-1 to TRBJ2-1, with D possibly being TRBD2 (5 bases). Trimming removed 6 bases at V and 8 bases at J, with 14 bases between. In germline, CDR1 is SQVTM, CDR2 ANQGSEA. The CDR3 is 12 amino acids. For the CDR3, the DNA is TGCAGCGTCGAACTAGTAAAGTATGAGCAGTTCTTC. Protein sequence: CSVELVKYEQFF.

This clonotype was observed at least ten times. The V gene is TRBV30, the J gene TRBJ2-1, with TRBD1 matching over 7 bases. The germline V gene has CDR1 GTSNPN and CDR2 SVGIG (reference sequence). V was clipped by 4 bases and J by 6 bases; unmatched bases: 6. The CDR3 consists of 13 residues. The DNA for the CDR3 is TGTGCCTGGACTCCGGACAGGTTCAATGAGCAGTTCTTC. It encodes CAWTPDRFNEQFF.

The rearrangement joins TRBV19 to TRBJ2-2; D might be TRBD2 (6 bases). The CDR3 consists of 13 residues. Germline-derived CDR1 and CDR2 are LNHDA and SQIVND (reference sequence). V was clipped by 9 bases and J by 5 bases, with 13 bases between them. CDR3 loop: CASLSRGTGELFF. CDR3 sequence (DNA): TGTGCCAGCCTGAGCCGGGGGACCGGGGAGCTGTTTTTT.

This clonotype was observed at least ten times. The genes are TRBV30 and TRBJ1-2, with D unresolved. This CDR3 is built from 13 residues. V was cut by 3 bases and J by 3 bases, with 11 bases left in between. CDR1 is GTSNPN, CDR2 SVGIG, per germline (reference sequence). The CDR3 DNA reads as TGTGCCTGGAGGAGGTTCAAGGACTATGGCTACACCTTC. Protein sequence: CAWRRFKDYGYTF. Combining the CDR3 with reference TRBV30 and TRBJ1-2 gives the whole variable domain SQTIHQWPATLVQPVGSPLSLECTVEGTSNPNLYWYRQAAGRGLQLLFYSVGIGQISSEVPQNLSASRPQDRQFILSSKKLLLSDSGFYLCAWRRFKDYGYTFGSGTRLTVV.

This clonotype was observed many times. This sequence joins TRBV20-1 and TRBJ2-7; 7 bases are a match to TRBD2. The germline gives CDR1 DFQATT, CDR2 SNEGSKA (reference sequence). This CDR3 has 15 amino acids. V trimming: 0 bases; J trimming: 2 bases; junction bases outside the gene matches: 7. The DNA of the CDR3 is TGCAGTGCTAGAGATCCGGCTGGGGGGGCCTACGAGCAGTACTTC. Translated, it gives CSARDPAGGAYEQYF.

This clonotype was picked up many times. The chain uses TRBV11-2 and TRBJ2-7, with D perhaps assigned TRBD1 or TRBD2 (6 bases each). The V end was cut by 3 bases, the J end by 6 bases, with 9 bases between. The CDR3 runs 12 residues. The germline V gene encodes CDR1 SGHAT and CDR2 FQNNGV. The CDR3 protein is CASSFEGGEQYF. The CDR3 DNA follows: TGTGCCAGCAGCTTTGAGGGGGGCGAGCAGTACTTC. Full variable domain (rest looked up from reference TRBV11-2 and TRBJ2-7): EAGVAQSPRYKIIEKRQSVAFWCNPISGHATLYWYQQILGQGPKLLIQFQNNGVVDDSQLPKDRFSAERLKGVDSTLKIQPAKLEDSAVYLCASSFEGGEQYFGPGTRLTVT.

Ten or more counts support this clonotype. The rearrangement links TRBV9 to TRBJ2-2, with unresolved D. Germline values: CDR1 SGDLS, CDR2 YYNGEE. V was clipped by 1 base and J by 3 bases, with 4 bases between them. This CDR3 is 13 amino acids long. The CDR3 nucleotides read TGTGCCAGCAGCGTAAGGTACACCGGGGAGCTGTTTTTT. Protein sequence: CASSVRYTGELFF. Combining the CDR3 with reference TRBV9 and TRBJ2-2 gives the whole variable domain DSGVTQTPKHLITATGQRVTLRCSPRSGDLSVYWYQQSLDQGLQFLIQYYNGEERAKGNILERFSAQQFPDLHSELNLSSLELGDSALYFCASSVRYTGELFFGEGSRLTVL.

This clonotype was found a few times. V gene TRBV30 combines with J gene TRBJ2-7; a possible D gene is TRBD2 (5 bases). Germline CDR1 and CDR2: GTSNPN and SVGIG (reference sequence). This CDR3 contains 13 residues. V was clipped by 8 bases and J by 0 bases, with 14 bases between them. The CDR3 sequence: CAAETTSSYEQYF. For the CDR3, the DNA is TGTGCCGCAGAGACAACTAGCTCCTACGAGCAGTACTTC.

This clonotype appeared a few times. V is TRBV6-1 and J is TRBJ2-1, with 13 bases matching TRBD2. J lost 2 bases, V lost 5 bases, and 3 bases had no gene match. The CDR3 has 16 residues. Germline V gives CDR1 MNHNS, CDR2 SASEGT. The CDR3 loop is CASSRLAGGPYNEQFF. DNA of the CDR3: TGTGCCAGCAGTCGACTAGCGGGAGGCCCCTACAATGAGCAGTTCTTC.

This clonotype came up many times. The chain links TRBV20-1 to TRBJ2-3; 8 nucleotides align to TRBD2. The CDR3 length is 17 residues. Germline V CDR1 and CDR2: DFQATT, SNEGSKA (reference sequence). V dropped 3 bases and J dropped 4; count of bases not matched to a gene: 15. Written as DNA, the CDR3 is TGCAGTGCTAGTCGTCACGGGAGGGCCTTGGGGTCAGATACGCAGTATTTT. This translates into CSASRHGRALGSDTQYF.

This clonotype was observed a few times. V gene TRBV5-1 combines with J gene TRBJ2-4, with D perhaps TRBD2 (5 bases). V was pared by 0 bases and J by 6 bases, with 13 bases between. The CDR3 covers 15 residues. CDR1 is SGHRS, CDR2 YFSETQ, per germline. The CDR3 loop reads CASSLVTGGGNIQYF. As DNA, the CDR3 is TGCGCCAGCAGCTTGGTGACTGGAGGAGGAAACATTCAGTACTTC.

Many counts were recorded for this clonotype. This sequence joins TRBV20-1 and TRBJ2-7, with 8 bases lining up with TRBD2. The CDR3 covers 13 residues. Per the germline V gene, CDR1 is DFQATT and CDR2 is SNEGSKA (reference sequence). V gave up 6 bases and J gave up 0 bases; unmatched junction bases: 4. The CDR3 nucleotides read TGCAGTGCGCGGGAGGCCAGCTCCTACGAGCAGTACTTC. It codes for CSAREASSYEQYF.

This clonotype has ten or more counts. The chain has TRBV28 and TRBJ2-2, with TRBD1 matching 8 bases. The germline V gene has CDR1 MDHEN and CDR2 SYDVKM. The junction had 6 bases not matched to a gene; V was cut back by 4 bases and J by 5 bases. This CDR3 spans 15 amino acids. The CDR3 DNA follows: TGTGCCAGCAGTTCACCCGGGACAGGAACCGGGGAGCTGTTTTTT. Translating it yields CASSSPGTGTGELFF.

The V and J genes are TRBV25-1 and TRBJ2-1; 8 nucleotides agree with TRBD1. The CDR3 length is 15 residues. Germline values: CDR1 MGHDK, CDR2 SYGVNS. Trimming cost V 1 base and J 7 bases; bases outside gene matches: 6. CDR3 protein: CASSEWGTGYNEQFF. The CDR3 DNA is TGTGCCAGCAGTGAATGGGGGACAGGCTATAATGAGCAGTTCTTC.

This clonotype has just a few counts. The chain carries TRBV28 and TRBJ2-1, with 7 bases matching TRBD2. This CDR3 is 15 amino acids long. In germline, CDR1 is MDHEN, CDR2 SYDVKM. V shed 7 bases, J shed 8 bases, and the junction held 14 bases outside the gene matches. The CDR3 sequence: CASKLGGASGYEQFF. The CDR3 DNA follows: TGTGCCAGCAAACTGGGAGGGGCTAGCGGCTATGAGCAGTTCTTC.

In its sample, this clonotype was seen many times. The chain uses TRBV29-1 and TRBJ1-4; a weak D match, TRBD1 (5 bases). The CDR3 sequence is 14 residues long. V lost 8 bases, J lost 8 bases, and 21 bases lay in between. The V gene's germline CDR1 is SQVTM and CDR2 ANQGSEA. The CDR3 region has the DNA TGCAGCCCAGGACGGTCAGGGCGGTCGGAAAAACTGTTTTTT. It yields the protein CSPGRSGRSEKLFF.

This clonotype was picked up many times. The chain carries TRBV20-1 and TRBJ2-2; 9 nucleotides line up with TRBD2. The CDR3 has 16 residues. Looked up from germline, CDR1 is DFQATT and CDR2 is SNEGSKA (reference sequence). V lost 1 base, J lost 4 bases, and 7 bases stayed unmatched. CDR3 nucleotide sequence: TGCAGTGCTAGAGTTGAATTGACTAGCGGCACCGGGGAGCTGTTTTTT. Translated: CSARVELTSGTGELFF.

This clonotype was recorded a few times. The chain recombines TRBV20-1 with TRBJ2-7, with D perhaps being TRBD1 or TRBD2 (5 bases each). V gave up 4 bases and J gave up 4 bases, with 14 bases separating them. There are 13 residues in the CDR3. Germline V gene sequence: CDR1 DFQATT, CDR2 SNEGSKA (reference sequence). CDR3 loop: CSATRDLLYEQYF. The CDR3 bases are TGCAGTGCTACCCGGGACCTCCTTTACGAGCAGTACTTC.

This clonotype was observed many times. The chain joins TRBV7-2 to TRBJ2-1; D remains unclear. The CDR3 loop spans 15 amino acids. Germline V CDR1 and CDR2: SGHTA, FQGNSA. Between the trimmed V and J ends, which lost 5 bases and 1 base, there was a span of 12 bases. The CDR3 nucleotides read TGTGCCAGCAGCCTCGTCGGCTATTCCTACAATGAGCAGTTCTTC. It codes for CASSLVGYSYNEQFF. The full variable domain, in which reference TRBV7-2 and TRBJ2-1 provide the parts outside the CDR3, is GAGVSQSPSNKVTEKGKDVELRCDPISGHTALYWYRQSLGQGLEFLIYFQGNSAPDKSGLPSDRFSAERTGGSVSTLTIQRTQQEDSAVYLCASSLVGYSYNEQFFGPGTRLTVL.

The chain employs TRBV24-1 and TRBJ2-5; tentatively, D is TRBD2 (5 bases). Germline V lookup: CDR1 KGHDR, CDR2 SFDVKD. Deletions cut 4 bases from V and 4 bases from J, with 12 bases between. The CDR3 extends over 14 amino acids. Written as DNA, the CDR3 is TGTGCCACCAGTGACCCTACTAGAGGAGAGACCCAGTACTTC. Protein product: CATSDPTRGETQYF.

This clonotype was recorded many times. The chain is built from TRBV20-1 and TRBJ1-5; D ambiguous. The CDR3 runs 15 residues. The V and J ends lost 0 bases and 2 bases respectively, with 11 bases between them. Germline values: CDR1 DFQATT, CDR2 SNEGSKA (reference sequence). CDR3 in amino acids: CSARDRVSGNQPQHF. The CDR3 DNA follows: TGCAGTGCTAGAGATAGGGTAAGCGGCAATCAGCCCCAGCATTTT.